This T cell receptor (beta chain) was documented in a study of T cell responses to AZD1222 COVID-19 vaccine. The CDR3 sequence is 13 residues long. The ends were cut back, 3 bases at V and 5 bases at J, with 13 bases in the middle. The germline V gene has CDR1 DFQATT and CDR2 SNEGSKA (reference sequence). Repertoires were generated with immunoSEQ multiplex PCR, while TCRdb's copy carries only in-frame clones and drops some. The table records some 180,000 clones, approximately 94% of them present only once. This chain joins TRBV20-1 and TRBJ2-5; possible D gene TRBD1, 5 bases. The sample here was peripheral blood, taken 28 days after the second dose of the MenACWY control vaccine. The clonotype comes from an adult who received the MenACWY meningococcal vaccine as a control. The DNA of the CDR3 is TGCAGTGCTAGTGGGCACAGGTTGGAGACCCAGTACTTC. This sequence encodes CSASGHRLETQYF.